Below, 17 T cell receptor beta chains from the same sample are listed, as sequenced in a study of CD8 T cells in ankylosing spondylitis listed by TCRdb under 2017. What the research found in general, with its limitations: Blood from ankylosing spondylitis patients appeared to be characterized by a TCR beta motif made up of under 10 highly homologous amino acid variants.

Their antigen targets remain unknown. The receptor library was made with 5' RACE. Sequencer: Illumina HiSeq 2500. TCRdb applied fastp at Q25 and MiXCR to the public reads, then kept only in-frame beta chains. CDR3 protein sequences are deduplicated, and each keeps its most common genes and DNA. The sample table contains some 840,000 distinct CDR3 sequences; only one count was recorded for approximately 12% of them. Just over 0.5% of the sample is held by the ten biggest clonotypes. Input material: blood, either unsorted or a sorted T cell fraction (not recorded which). These receptor sequences come from a male donor with ankylosing spondylitis.

This clonotype was found many times. The V gene is TRBV20-1, the J gene TRBJ2-1; perhaps D is TRBD1 or TRBD2 (5 bases each). CDR3 size: 11 residues. V was pared by 2 bases and J by 14 bases, with 13 bases between. Germline V gives CDR1 DFQATT, CDR2 SNEGSKA (reference sequence). The CDR3 sequence is CSARTLGREFF. In DNA, the CDR3 is TGCAGTGCTAGAACCTTGGGACGGGAGTTCTTC.

The rearrangement joins TRBV20-1 to TRBJ2-1; D unclear. The CDR3 sequence is 13 residues long. V lost 0 bases to trimming and J lost 6 bases, with 9 bases between them. Looked up from germline, CDR1 is DFQATT and CDR2 is SNEGSKA (reference sequence). CDR3 protein: CSAREQPINEQFF. Written as DNA, the CDR3 is TGCAGTGCTAGAGAACAGCCGATCAATGAGCAGTTCTTC.

The rearrangement links TRBV6-2 or TRBV6-3 to TRBJ2-1; 7 bases fit TRBD2. This CDR3 is 17 amino acids long. CDR1 and CDR2 (germline): MNHEY, SVGEGT. V shed 7 bases and J 4 bases; nucleotides not matched to a gene: 16. The CDR3: CASTLFDSGSQYNEQFF. In DNA form, the CDR3 reads TGTGCCAGCACCCTTTTCGATAGCGGGTCTCAATACAATGAGCAGTTCTTC.

The gene calls are TRBV20-1 and TRBJ2-1; D gene unclear. The ends were cut back, 0 bases at V and 6 bases at J, with 18 bases in the middle. CDR3 length: 16 residues. Germline V CDR1 and CDR2: DFQATT, SNEGSKA (reference sequence). CDR3 sequence reads: CSARDSSRLSSNEQFF. The CDR3 DNA reads TGCAGTGCTAGAGATAGCAGCCGTTTATCTAGCAATGAGCAGTTCTTC.

This clonotype has more than one count but fewer than ten. The chain is built from TRBV19 and TRBJ2-3; D might be TRBD1 or TRBD2, each matching 5 bases. Germline V CDR1 and CDR2: LNHDA, SQIVND (reference sequence). V lost 9 bases and J lost 1, with 14 bases in between. The CDR3 loop spans 14 amino acids. The CDR3 nucleotides read TGTGCCAGCCGCAGGGAGTTGGGCACAGATACGCAGTATTTT. Its protein product is CASRRELGTDTQYF.

This chain links TRBV6-1 with TRBJ1-5; 11 bases align to TRBD1. This CDR3 is 15 amino acids long. V trimming: 4 bases; J trimming: 7 bases; junction bases outside the gene matches: 6. The germline V gene encodes CDR1 MNHNS and CDR2 SASEGT. The CDR3 nucleotides read TGTGCCAGCAGTGTGGACAGGGGGCGCATACAGCCCCAGCATTTT. Protein product: CASSVDRGRIQPQHF.

This clonotype was seen more than once but under ten times. The chain links TRBV20-1 to TRBJ1-1; D unresolved. V was clipped by 0 bases and J by 6 bases, with 14 bases between them. The CDR3 sequence is 14 residues long. Germline assignment: CDR1 DFQATT and CDR2 SNEGSKA (reference sequence). For the CDR3, the DNA is TGCAGTGCTAGAGATGTGGCTAAGTTGGCTGAAGCTTTCTTT. It encodes CSARDVAKLAEAFF.

V gene TRBV5-1 combines with J gene TRBJ2-4; 11 bases agree with TRBD2. The CDR3 spans 14 residues. Germline V gene lookup returns CDR1 SGHRS and CDR2 YFSETQ. J gave up 9 bases and V 5 bases, and 7 bases lay outside the gene matches. CDR3 DNA: TGCGCCAGCAGGGCTAGCGGGAGGCAGATCATTCAGTACTTC. Protein sequence: CASRASGRQIIQYF. The whole variable domain, filled in from reference TRBV5-1 and TRBJ2-4, reads KAGVTQTPRYLIKTRGQQVTLSCSPISGHRSVSWYQQTPGQGLQFLFEYFSETQRNKGNFPGRFSGRQFSNSRSEMNVSTLELGDSALYLCASRASGRQIIQYFGAGTRLSVL.

This clonotype was seen a handful of times. The chain carries TRBV6-1 and TRBJ2-7; D is unclear. Germline CDR1 MNHNS, CDR2 SASEGT. V was shortened by 6 bases and J by 6 bases, with 18 bases between the two germline ends. The CDR3 loop spans 14 amino acids. CDR3 in amino acids: CASSAPGRLSEQYF. CDR3 DNA: TGTGCCAGCAGCGCCCCCGGAAGATTAAGCGAGCAGTACTTC.

The sample holds a few counts of this clonotype. V usage is TRBV5-1 and J usage is TRBJ1-1; D is uncertain. This CDR3 spans 12 amino acids. V was trimmed by 4 bases and J by 5 bases, leaving 9 bases between them. Germline V CDR1 and CDR2: SGHRS, YFSETQ. The CDR3: CASSGRRTEAFF. The CDR3 nucleotides read TGCGCCAGCAGCGGCAGGCGGACTGAAGCTTTCTTT. The full variable domain, rest sourced from reference TRBV5-1 and TRBJ1-1, is KAGVTQTPRYLIKTRGQQVTLSCSPISGHRSVSWYQQTPGQGLQFLFEYFSETQRNKGNFPGRFSGRQFSNSRSEMNVSTLELGDSALYLCASSGRRTEAFFGQGTRLTVV.

The genes are TRBV4-1 and TRBJ1-2; the D gene is possibly TRBD1 (5 bases). The CDR3 runs to 15 residues. Trimming cost V 2 bases and J 7 bases, with 17 bases left between them. The germline V gene encodes CDR1 MGHRA and CDR2 YSYEKL. Written as DNA, the CDR3 is TGCGCCAGCAGCCAAAGGCTTACGGGGGTGTCTGGCTACACCTTC. Amino acids: CASSQRLTGVSGYTF.

The chain combines TRBV5-1 with TRBJ2-1, with 7 bases fitting TRBD1. The germline V gene encodes CDR1 SGHRS and CDR2 YFSETQ. This CDR3 comprises 16 residues. With V trimmed by 0 bases and J by 1 base, 4 bases remained unmatched. The CDR3 is CASSLEAGGSYNEQFF. CDR3 bases: TGCGCCAGCAGCTTGGAGGCAGGGGGTTCCTACAATGAGCAGTTCTTC.

CDR3 in amino acids: CSAPRALAGETQYF. The CDR3 DNA sequence: TGCAGTGCTCCCCGTGCGCTAGCTGGAGAGACCCAGTACTTC. The chain joins TRBV20-1 to TRBJ2-5, with a weak D call TRBD2 (5 bases). Germline loops: CDR1 DFQATT, CDR2 SNEGSKA (reference sequence). The length of the CDR3 is 14 residues. V lost 5 bases, J lost 4 bases, and 17 bases lay in between.

The genes are TRBV6-2 or TRBV6-3 and TRBJ1-5, with a tentative D call TRBD1 (5 bases). The CDR3 runs 13 residues. The germline V gene has CDR1 MNHEY and CDR2 SVGEGT. V lost 10 bases, J lost 3 bases, and 13 bases lay in between. DNA for the CDR3: TGTGCCACCGCGGGACGGAACAATCAGCCCCAGCATTTT. It encodes CATAGRNNQPQHF.

This clonotype occurred a few times. The chain recombines TRBV20-1 with TRBJ2-1, with TRBD2 matching 10 bases. This CDR3 is 16 amino acids long. Trimming removed 1 base from V and 4 bases from J; junction bases left unmatched: 7. The germline CDR1 and CDR2 sequences are DFQATT and SNEGSKA (reference sequence). The CDR3 loop reads CSARAGVAGGYNEQFF. The CDR3 DNA follows: TGCAGTGCTAGAGCGGGGGTAGCGGGAGGTTACAATGAGCAGTTCTTC.

V is TRBV9 and J is TRBJ2-5; D uncertain. The CDR3 totals 13 residues. Germline CDR1 SGDLS, CDR2 YYNGEE. Trimming shortened V by 1 base and J by 2 bases, and 6 bases separated the two germline ends. This CDR3 is CASSVSQQETQYF. In DNA form, the CDR3 reads TGTGCCAGCAGCGTAAGCCAGCAAGAGACCCAGTACTTC. The full variable domain, with the rest looked up from reference TRBV9 and TRBJ2-5, is DSGVTQTPKHLITATGQRVTLRCSPRSGDLSVYWYQQSLDQGLQFLIQYYNGEERAKGNILERFSAQQFPDLHSELNLSSLELGDSALYFCASSVSQQETQYFGPGTRLLVL.

There are many counts of this clonotype. The chain is built from TRBV29-1 and TRBJ2-7; TRBD1 or TRBD2 may be the D gene (5 bases each). V gave up 1 base and J gave up 3 bases, with 19 bases separating them. Germline V gene lookup returns CDR1 SQVTM and CDR2 ANQGSEA. The CDR3 totals 16 residues. The DNA for the CDR3 is TGCAGCGTTGAAGCGTATGACGGGACGGTGGGCTACGAGCAGTACTTC. The encoded protein is CSVEAYDGTVGYEQYF.